This T cell receptor beta chain was recorded in a study of cytomegalovirus exposure and HLA in healthy donors. CDR1 and CDR2 (germline): SGHAT, FQNNGV. The length of the CDR3 is 14 residues. Trimming removed 3 bases from V and 4 bases from J; junction bases left unmatched: 5. PCR employed 60 Vbeta and 13 Jbeta primers. Produced via immunoSEQ multiplex PCR; TCRdb's table is partial and in-frame only. The sample data list fewer than 130,000 clones. The chain is built from TRBV11-2 and TRBJ1-2; TRBD1 aligns across 7 bases. Input material: PBMCs. This clonotype was sampled from a man in his fifties or sixties in good health and CMV-seronegative. The CDR3 coding sequence is TGTGCCAGCAGCTTGACAGGGTTCTCCTATGGCTACACCTTC. Amino acids: CASSLTGFSYGYTF. Full variable domain (outside the CDR3, taken from reference TRBV11-2 and TRBJ1-2): EAGVAQSPRYKIIEKRQSVAFWCNPISGHATLYWYQQILGQGPKLLIQFQNNGVVDDSQLPKDRFSAERLKGVDSTLKIQPAKLEDSAVYLCASSLTGFSYGYTFGSGTRLTVV.